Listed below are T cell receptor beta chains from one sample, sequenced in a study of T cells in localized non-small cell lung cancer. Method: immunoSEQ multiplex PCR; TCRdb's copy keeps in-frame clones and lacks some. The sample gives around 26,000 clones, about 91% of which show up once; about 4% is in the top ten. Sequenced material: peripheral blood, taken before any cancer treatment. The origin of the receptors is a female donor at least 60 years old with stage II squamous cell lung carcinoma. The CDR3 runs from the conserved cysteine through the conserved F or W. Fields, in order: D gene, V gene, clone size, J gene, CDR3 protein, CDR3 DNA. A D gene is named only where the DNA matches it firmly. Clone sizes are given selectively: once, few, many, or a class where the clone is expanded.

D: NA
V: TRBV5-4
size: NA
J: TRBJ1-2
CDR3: CASSLVGAANYGYTF
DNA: TGTGCCAGCAGCTTGGTTGGGGCAGCTAACTATGGCTACACCTTC

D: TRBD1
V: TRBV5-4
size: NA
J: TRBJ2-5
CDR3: CASSAWTGKETQYF
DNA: TGTGCCAGCAGCGCCTGGACAGGCAAAGAGACCCAGTACTTC

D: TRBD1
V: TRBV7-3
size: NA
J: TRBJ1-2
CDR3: CASSLTWDRGQRGYTF
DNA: TGTGCCAGCAGCTTAACATGGGACAGGGGGCAGAGGGGCTACACCTTC

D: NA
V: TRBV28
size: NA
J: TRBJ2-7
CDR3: CASSFVVGSSYEQYF
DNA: TGTGCCAGCAGTTTTGTTGTAGGGAGCTCCTACGAGCAGTACTTC

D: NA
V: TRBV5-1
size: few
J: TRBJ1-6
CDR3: CASSLAPGSSYNSPLHF
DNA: TGCGCCAGCAGCTTGGCCCCAGGAAGCTCCTATAATTCACCCCTCCACTTT

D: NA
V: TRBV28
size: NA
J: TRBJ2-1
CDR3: CASSATVKVQFF
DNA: TGTGCCAGCAGTGCGACCGTAAAGGTGCAGTTCTTC

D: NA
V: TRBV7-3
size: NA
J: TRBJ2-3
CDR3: CASSSHPSGAGGDTQYF
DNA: TGTGCCAGCAGCTCCCACCCCTCCGGGGCTGGCGGAGATACGCAGTATTTT

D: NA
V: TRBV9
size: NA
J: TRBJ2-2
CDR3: CASRGGGLFEGVGELFF
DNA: TGTGCCAGCAGAGGGGGCGGACTATTTGAGGGAGTCGGGGAGCTGTTTTTT

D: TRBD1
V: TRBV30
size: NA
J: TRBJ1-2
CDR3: CAWSPDRGQGHGYTF
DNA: TGTGCCTGGAGTCCGGACAGGGGGCAAGGACATGGCTACACCTTC

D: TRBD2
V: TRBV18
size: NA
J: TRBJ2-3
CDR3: CASSLRASGRRTDTQYF
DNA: TGTGCCAGCTCACTACGAGCTAGCGGGAGACGCACAGATACGCAGTATTTT

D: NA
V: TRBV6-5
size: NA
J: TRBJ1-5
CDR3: CASSPTGHSNQPQHF
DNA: TGTGCCAGCAGCCCAACAGGGCATAGCAATCAGCCCCAGCATTTT

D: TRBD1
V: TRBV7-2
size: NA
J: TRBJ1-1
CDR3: CASSLVGQGTEAFF
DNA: TGTGCCAGCAGCTTAGTGGGACAGGGTACTGAAGCTTTCTTT

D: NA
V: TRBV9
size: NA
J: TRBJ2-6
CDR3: CASSVQGSGANVLTF
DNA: TGTGCCAGCAGCGTACAAGGCTCTGGGGCCAACGTCCTGACTTTC

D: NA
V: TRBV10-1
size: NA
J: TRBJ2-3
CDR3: CASSESISGGTDTQYF
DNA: TGCGCCAGCAGTGAGTCGATTAGCGGCGGCACAGATACGCAGTATTTT

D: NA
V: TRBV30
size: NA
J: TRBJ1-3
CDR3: CACQSGNTIYF
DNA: TGTGCCTGCCAAAGTGGAAACACCATATATTTT

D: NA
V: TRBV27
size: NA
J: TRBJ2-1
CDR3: CASSLKASDNEQFF
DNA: TGTGCCAGCAGTTTAAAGGCCTCCGACAATGAGCAGTTCTTC

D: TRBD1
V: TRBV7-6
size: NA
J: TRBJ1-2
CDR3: CASTPGQGAYGYTF
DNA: TGTGCCAGCACCCCTGGACAGGGGGCCTATGGCTACACCTTC

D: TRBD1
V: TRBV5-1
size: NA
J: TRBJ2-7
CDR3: CASSQTGGSSYEQYF
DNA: TGCGCCAGCAGCCAGACAGGGGGAAGCTCCTACGAGCAGTACTTC

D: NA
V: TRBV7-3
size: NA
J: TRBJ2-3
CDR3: CASSSAGEWSQYF
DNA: TGTGCCAGCAGCTCCGCGGGTGAATGGTCGCAGTATTTT

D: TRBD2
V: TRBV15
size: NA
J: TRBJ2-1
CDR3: CATSRDQYAGVSSYDNEQFF
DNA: TGTGCCACCAGCAGAGATCAATACGCGGGAGTGAGTAGTTATGACAATGAGCAGTTCTTC

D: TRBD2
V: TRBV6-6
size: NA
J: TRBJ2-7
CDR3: CATRLAGVDEQYF
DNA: TGTGCCACCAGACTAGCGGGAGTCGACGAGCAGTACTTC

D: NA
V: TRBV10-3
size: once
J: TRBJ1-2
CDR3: CAISDPLGGGGYGYTF
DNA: TGTGCCATCAGTGACCCCCTGGGGGGCGGGGGCTATGGCTACACCTTC

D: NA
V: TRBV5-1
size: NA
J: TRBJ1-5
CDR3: CASSTGDTSNQPQHF
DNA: TGCGCCAGCAGCACGGGGGACACGAGCAATCAGCCCCAGCATTTT

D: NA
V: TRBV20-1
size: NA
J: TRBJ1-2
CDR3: CRQAGWGYTF
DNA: TGCAGGCAGGCTGGTTGGGGCTACACCTTC

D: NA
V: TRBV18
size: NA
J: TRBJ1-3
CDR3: CASSPTGISGNTIYF
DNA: TGTGCCAGCTCACCAACAGGTATCTCTGGAAACACCATATATTTT

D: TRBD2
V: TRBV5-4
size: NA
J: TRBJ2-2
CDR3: CASSLGRGANTGELFF
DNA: TGTGCCAGCAGCTTGGGGCGGGGGGCGAACACCGGGGAGCTGTTTTTT

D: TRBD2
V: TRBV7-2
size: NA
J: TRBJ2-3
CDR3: CASSLVLAGGLVGTDTQYF
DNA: TGTGCCAGCAGCTTGGTACTAGCGGGCGGCCTAGTAGGCACAGATACGCAGTATTTT

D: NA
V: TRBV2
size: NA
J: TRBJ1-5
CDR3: CASSPTESSQPQHF
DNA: TGTGCCAGCAGCCCGACAGAAAGTAGTCAGCCCCAGCATTTT